These 29 T cell receptor beta chains came from one sample sequenced in a study of CXCR3-negative and CXCR3-positive naive CD8 T cells. The study made its TRB cDNA libraries by 5' RACE, adding UMI labels. With the 5' RACE reads reprocessed, TCRdb shows one record per CDR3 protein and no DNA. This sample lists under 4,000 distinct CDR3 sequences; its ten largest clones have roughly 1.9%. The source material was naive CXCR3- CD8+ T cells from blood. The sample's subset: CD45RO-CCR7+CD27+CD95- naive CD8+ T cells lacking CXCR3 (TNR3-). These receptors were taken from a human donor in good health. Some clones in this sample may be carry-over from other donors' samples.

This chain uses TRBV9 with TRBJ2-3; without DNA, the TCRdb call of TRBD2 cannot be checked. The CDR3 is made up of 12 amino acids. Germline V lookup: CDR1 SGDLS, CDR2 YYNGEE. This CDR3 reads CASSGLADTQYF.

By frequency, this clonotype registers medium-sized (0.01 to 0.1%). The V gene is TRBV11-1, the J gene TRBJ2-6. CDR3 length equals 14 residues. Germline assignment: CDR1 SGHAT and CDR2 FQDESV (reference sequence). CDR3 region: CASSLILGANVLTF. The full variable domain, rest sourced from reference TRBV11-1 and TRBJ2-6, is EAEVAQSPRYKITEKSQAVAFWCDPISGHATLYWYRQILGQGPELLVQFQDESVVDDSQLPKDRFSAERLKGVDSTLKIQPAELGDSAMYLCASSLILGANVLTFGAGSRLTVL.

The chain links TRBV21-1 to TRBJ2-3; TCRdb proposes TRBD1, but this gene call is untestable without DNA. TRBV21-1 is annotated as a pseudogene. The CDR3 is 14 amino acids. CDR3 loop: CASSGDRCTDTQYF.

Measured by frequency, this clonotype is medium-sized. This chain's CDR3 is CASSFLGTSGDTQYF. The chain is built from TRBV7-3 and TRBJ2-3; TCRdb designates TRBD2, a call that cannot be tested without DNA. CDR1 SGHTA and CDR2 FQGTGA come from the germline V gene. CDR3 length equals 15 residues.

According to its frequency, this clonotype is medium-sized. The CDR3 reads CSVKGYGKGVDEQYF. This chain joins TRBV29-1 and TRBJ2-7; TCRdb designates TRBD1, a call that cannot be tested without DNA. The CDR3 contains 15 residues. Germline V gene data show CDR1 as SQVTM and CDR2 as ANQGSEA.

This clonotype is deemed medium-sized (0.01 to 0.1%) by its frequency. The rearrangement joins TRBV6-5 to TRBJ1-2. There are 14 residues in the CDR3. Germline CDR1 is MNHEY and CDR2 is SVGAGI. This CDR3 is CASRTTITNYGYTF.

This chain joins TRBV29-1 and TRBJ2-1; no DNA is available, so the TRBD2 call from TCRdb remains unchecked. The CDR3 is made up of 16 amino acids. In germline, CDR1 is SQVTM, CDR2 ANQGSEA. This CDR3 is CSVFFFGLVEGNEQFF.

This clonotype ranks as medium-sized (0.01 to 0.1%) in terms of frequency. CDR3 sequence reads: CSVVGQVTGNTIYF. V and J are TRBV29-1 and TRBJ1-3; TCRdb calls TRBD1, which cannot be checked without DNA. Germline V gives CDR1 SQVTM, CDR2 ANQGSEA. The length of the CDR3 is 14 residues.

By frequency, this clonotype registers medium-sized. The chain employs TRBV7-2 and TRBJ2-1. The CDR3 spans 12 residues. The germline V gene has CDR1 SGHTA and CDR2 FQGNSA. This CDR3 is CASSSLGDEQFF.

This clonotype counts as medium-sized (0.01 to 0.1%) by frequency. This CDR3 is CSAHGGGGANVLTF. The chain joins TRBV20-1 to TRBJ2-6; TCRdb proposes TRBD1, but this gene call is untestable without DNA. Germline V CDR1 and CDR2: DFQATT, SNEGSKA (reference sequence). The CDR3 is 14 residues long.

The chain combines TRBV29-1 with TRBJ2-3. This CDR3 region has 14 residues. The V gene's germline CDR1 is SQVTM and CDR2 ANQGSEA. The CDR3 here is CSVDGEGPSDTQYF.

The chain is built from TRBV5-1 and TRBJ1-1; the D call from TCRdb, TRBD1, cannot be confirmed without DNA. Looked up from germline, CDR1 is SGHRS and CDR2 is YFSETQ. This CDR3 region has 12 residues. This CDR3 reads CASSLMGGEAFF.

V and J are TRBV29-1 and TRBJ1-1; TCRdb calls TRBD1, which cannot be checked without DNA. This CDR3 has 13 amino acids. Germline loops: CDR1 SQVTM, CDR2 ANQGSEA. CDR3 residues: CSVVQGMNTEAFF.

The V gene is TRBV29-1, the J gene TRBJ2-7; TCRdb picks TRBD2, but there is no DNA to check that call. CDR1 is SQVTM, CDR2 ANQGSEA, per germline. CDR3 length: 12 residues. CDR3 residues: CSVEMGPYEQYF.

V is TRBV20-1 and J is TRBJ2-7; TCRdb outputs TRBD1, but without DNA this stays unchecked. CDR1 is DFQATT, CDR2 SNEGSKA, per germline (reference sequence). This CDR3 contains 13 residues. The CDR3 region is CSARLQGMHEQYF.

Measured by frequency, this clonotype is medium-sized. The chain carries TRBV6-2 or TRBV6-3 and TRBJ2-1; TCRdb names TRBD1, which stays unverified in the absence of DNA. The CDR3 has 16 residues. CDR1 and CDR2 (germline): MNHEY, SVGEGT. Here the CDR3 reads CASSYRPGGLYNEQFF.

This clonotype is identified as medium-sized from frequency. The chain has TRBV21-1 and TRBJ1-1. TRBV21-1 is designated a pseudogene. This CDR3 comprises 12 residues. The CDR3 sequence: CASSSYSTRAFF.

The chain combines TRBV2 with TRBJ2-7. Germline V gene sequence: CDR1 SNHLY, CDR2 FYNNEI. The CDR3 covers 12 residues. CDR3 loop: CASSDVVSEQYF. The complete variable domain, with remaining parts taken from reference TRBV2 and TRBJ2-7, reads EPEVTQTPSHQVTQMGQEVILRCVPISNHLYFYWYRQILGQKVEFLVSFYNNEISEKSEIFDDQFSVERPDGSNFTLKIRSTKLEDSAMYFCASSDVVSEQYFGPGTRLTVT.

Frequency places this clonotype as medium-sized. V gene TRBV29-1 combines with J gene TRBJ2-1; TCRdb's D call of TRBD1 is untestable without DNA. Germline CDR1 is SQVTM and CDR2 is ANQGSEA. This CDR3 has 14 amino acids. CDR3 in amino acids: CSVTGDTFDNEQFF.

The V gene is TRBV29-1, the J gene TRBJ1-2. Per the germline V gene, CDR1 is SQVTM and CDR2 is ANQGSEA. This CDR3 has 11 amino acids. CDR3 residues: CSVEGTYGYTF.

The chain uses TRBV18 and TRBJ1-1; TCRdb's D call of TRBD1 is untestable without DNA. Germline loops: CDR1 KGHSH, CDR2 LQKENI. This CDR3 is built from 18 residues. CDR3 loop: CASSPPSSVRRGDTEAFF. The full variable domain, with the rest looked up from reference TRBV18 and TRBJ1-1, is NAGVMQNPRHLVRRRGQEARLRCSPMKGHSHVYWYRQLPEEGLKFMVYLQKENIIDESGMPKERFSAEFPKEGPSILRIQQVVRGDSAAYFCASSPPSSVRRGDTEAFFGQGTRLTVV.

This clonotype is identified as medium-sized (0.01 to 0.1%) from frequency. The chain carries TRBV5-1 and TRBJ2-7; TCRdb names TRBD1, which stays unverified in the absence of DNA. There are 13 residues in the CDR3. Germline loops: CDR1 SGHRS, CDR2 YFSETQ. The CDR3 spells CASSLERGYEQYF.

Measured by frequency, this clonotype is large. This sequence joins TRBV7-3 and TRBJ2-2; TCRdb outputs TRBD1, but without DNA this stays unchecked. Germline V gene sequence: CDR1 SGHTA, CDR2 FQGTGA. This CDR3 is built from 14 residues. The CDR3 sequence is CASSLTTGTGELFF.

The gene calls are TRBV19 and TRBJ1-3. There are 11 residues in the CDR3. The V gene's germline CDR1 is LNHDA and CDR2 SQIVND (reference sequence). The CDR3 sequence: CASSTGYNLYF.

The chain has TRBV5-8 and TRBJ2-3; with no DNA, the TCRdb D assignment of TRBD2 cannot be verified. Germline V gene data show CDR1 as SGHTS and CDR2 as YDEGEE. The length of the CDR3 is 16 residues. CDR3 protein: CASTAPGTREEGTQYF.

This clonotype is labeled medium-sized based on frequency. The chain recombines TRBV29-1 with TRBJ1-1. From germline, CDR1 is SQVTM and CDR2 ANQGSEA. The CDR3 runs to 12 residues. CDR3 amino acids: CSVEVVGFEAFF. The whole variable domain, filled in from reference TRBV29-1 and TRBJ1-1, reads SAVISQKPSRDICQRGTSLTIQCQVDSQVTMMFWYRQQPGQSLTLIATANQGSEATYESGFVIDKFPISRPNLTFSTLTVSNMSPEDSSIYLCSVEVVGFEAFFGQGTRLTVV.

By frequency, this clonotype registers medium-sized. The CDR3 is CASSPGDRAADAQYF. The chain carries TRBV6-2 or TRBV6-3 and TRBJ2-3; no DNA is available, so the TRBD1 call from TCRdb remains unchecked. From germline, CDR1 is MNHEY and CDR2 SVGEGT. The CDR3 is made up of 15 amino acids.

This clonotype is deemed medium-sized by its frequency. CDR3 sequence: CSVEERRGSWAFF. The chain recombines TRBV29-1 with TRBJ1-1. Germline CDR1 and CDR2: SQVTM and ANQGSEA. This CDR3 region has 13 residues.

Frequency places this clonotype as medium-sized. The chain joins TRBV29-1 to TRBJ2-2; no DNA is available, so the TRBD1 call from TCRdb remains unchecked. The CDR3 is 14 amino acids. The germline V gene encodes CDR1 SQVTM and CDR2 ANQGSEA. The CDR3 sequence: CSVEPGLNTGELFF.